Below are 27 T cell receptor beta chains sequenced from a single sample in a study of shared clonotypes between healthy human individuals. Profiled with immunoSEQ multiplex PCR; TCRdb holds only in-frame clones, not every one. The sample carries over a million clones, approximately 80% recorded once. Source material: memory CD4+ T cells from PBMCs. Noted subset: CD45RA-negative fraction. The receptors here all came from a man aged 18 to 29 in good health. Some clones in this sample may be carry-over from other donors' samples.

The chain is built from TRBV5-1 and TRBJ2-1, with D hard to call. The CDR3 has 13 residues. Germline V gives CDR1 SGHRS, CDR2 YFSETQ. V was clipped by 4 bases and J by 4 bases, with 9 bases between them. This chain's CDR3 is CASSEAGYNEQFF. The CDR3 coding sequence is TGCGCCAGCAGCGAGGCAGGTTACAATGAGCAGTTCTTC.

The sample holds a few counts of this clone. This sequence joins TRBV5-5 and TRBJ1-5; the match to TRBD1 covers 9 bases. The germline V gene encodes CDR1 SGHKS and CDR2 YYEKEE (reference sequence). V trimming: 4 bases; J trimming: 1 base; junction bases outside the gene matches: 6. There are 16 residues in the CDR3. CDR3 protein: CASSPTGGRSNQPQHF. CDR3 DNA sequence: TGTGCCAGCAGCCCGACAGGGGGGCGCAGCAATCAGCCCCAGCATTTT.

The chain combines TRBV7-9 with TRBJ2-2; 9 positions match TRBD1. V was clipped by 2 bases and J by 7 bases; unmatched bases: 8. The CDR3 contains 16 residues. Germline lookup yields CDR1 SEHNR and CDR2 FQNEAQ (reference sequence). DNA for the CDR3: TGTGCCAGCAGCTTAACCGGGACAGGGAACGTCGGGGAGCTGTTTTTT. It is translated as CASSLTGTGNVGELFF.

This chain uses TRBV5-6 with TRBJ2-1; 7 bases fit TRBD1. The CDR3 sequence is 15 residues long. Germline V lookup: CDR1 SGHDT, CDR2 YYEEEE. V was pared by 1 base and J by 4 bases, with 5 bases of the junction left unmatched. The CDR3 nucleotides read TGTGCCAGCAGCTTGTTCCAGGGGGAGTACAATGAGCAGTTCTTC. Amino acids: CASSLFQGEYNEQFF.

The gene calls are TRBV4-3 and TRBJ1-4; no clear D. V gave up 0 bases and J gave up 4 bases, with 9 bases separating them. Germline-derived CDR1 and CDR2 are LGHNA and YSLEER. The CDR3 contains 15 residues. CDR3 DNA: TGCGCCAGCAGCCAAGATATAGGGTTTAATGAAAAACTGTTTTTT. Its protein product is CASSQDIGFNEKLFF.

The gene calls are TRBV14 and TRBJ2-7; maybe TRBD2 (5 bases). CDR1 is SGHDN and CDR2 is FVKESK in the germline V gene. There are 13 residues in the CDR3. The V end lost 3 bases, the J end lost 6 bases, and 12 bases lay between the germline ends. The CDR3 DNA is TGTGCCAGCAGCCATGTGATAGCGAGCGAGCAGTACTTC. Translating it yields CASSHVIASEQYF.

This clone was recorded only once. The V gene is TRBV6-6, the J gene TRBJ1-1, with D possibly TRBD1 on 5 matching bases. CDR3 size: 16 residues. V was cut by 4 bases and J by 1 base, with 16 bases left in between. CDR1 MNHNY and CDR2 SVGAGI come from the germline V gene (reference sequence). The CDR3 region has the DNA TGTGCCAGCAGTTCTCATCCGGGACCGTCGAACACTGAAGCTTTCTTT. It specifies CASSSHPGPSNTEAFF.

This rearrangement joins TRBV2 to TRBJ2-2; TRBD1 agrees at 9 bases. The length of the CDR3 is 15 residues. CDR1 is SNHLY and CDR2 is FYNNEI in the germline V gene. The J segment lost 5 bases and the V segment lost 7 bases, leaving 8 bases of the junction unmatched. The CDR3 protein is CASTPGQGRTGELFF. The CDR3 region has the DNA TGTGCCAGCACACCGGGACAGGGAAGGACCGGGGAGCTGTTTTTT. The whole variable domain, remainder taken from reference TRBV2 and TRBJ2-2, is EPEVTQTPSHQVTQMGQEVILRCVPISNHLYFYWYRQILGQKVEFLVSFYNNEISEKSEIFDDQFSVERPDGSNFTLKIRSTKLEDSAMYFCASTPGQGRTGELFFGEGSRLTVL.

This clone was seen more than once but under ten times. The CDR3 region is CAWSVNDRGDTEAFF. The CDR3 DNA reads as TGTGCCTGGAGTGTAAACGACCGGGGGGACACTGAAGCTTTCTTT. V usage is TRBV30 and J usage is TRBJ1-1; D might be TRBD1 (5 bases). CDR3 length: 15 residues. The V gene lost 0 bases and the J gene lost 3 bases, with 14 bases spanning the gap. Germline V gene data show CDR1 as GTSNPN and CDR2 as SVGIG (reference sequence). Combining the CDR3 with reference TRBV30 and TRBJ1-1 gives the whole variable domain SQTIHQWPATLVQPVGSPLSLECTVEGTSNPNLYWYRQAAGRGLQLLFYSVGIGQISSEVPQNLSASRPQDRQFILSSKKLLLSDSGFYLCAWSVNDRGDTEAFFGQGTRLTVV.

The chain is built from TRBV5-1 and TRBJ2-1, with 10 positions matching TRBD2. The J segment lost 2 bases and the V segment lost 1 base, leaving 3 bases of the junction unmatched. Per the germline V gene, CDR1 is SGHRS and CDR2 is YFSETQ. The CDR3 loop spans 16 amino acids. CDR3 region: CASSLHLAGAYNEQFF. The CDR3 DNA reads as TGCGCCAGCAGCTTGCATCTAGCGGGGGCCTACAATGAGCAGTTCTTC.

The CDR3 DNA is TGTGCCACCAGCAGGGGGGTAAGCGGGAGCTCCTACAATGAGCAGTTCTTC. It codes for CATSRGVSGSSYNEQFF. The chain carries TRBV15 and TRBJ2-1, with 8 bases fitting TRBD2. CDR1 LNHNV and CDR2 YYDKDF come from the germline V gene (reference sequence). The CDR3 is 17 amino acids. V dropped 3 bases and J dropped 0; count of bases not matched to a gene: 7.

The V call is TRBV5-1, the J call TRBJ2-5; D is possibly TRBD2 (5 bases). The germline gives CDR1 SGHRS, CDR2 YFSETQ. Trimming removed 0 bases from V and 5 bases from J, with 14 bases in between. CDR3 length: 15 amino acids. CDR3 nucleotide sequence: TGCGCCAGCAGCTTGGGGGTCCTCGGCGGGGAGACCCAGTACTTC. This sequence encodes CASSLGVLGGETQYF.

This clone has a single count. The rearrangement links TRBV11-2 to TRBJ1-1; 9 bases map to TRBD1. CDR3 length: 14 residues. Germline CDR1 is SGHAT and CDR2 is FQNNGV. After removal of 2 bases from V and 10 bases from J, the junction contained 8 bases not matched to a gene. The CDR3 coding sequence is TGTGCCAGCAGCTTAAGTGGGACAGGGTGGCGAGCTTTCTTT. It translates to CASSLSGTGWRAFF.

As for this clone: Other DNA sequences in this sample translate to the same CDR3. This chain connects TRBV29-1 to TRBJ2-5, with D possibly matching TRBD2 (5 bases). CDR1 and CDR2 from the germline V gene are SQVTM and ANQGSEA. The length of the CDR3 is 13 residues. V was trimmed by 3 bases and J by 2 bases, leaving 10 bases between them. The CDR3 DNA sequence: TGCAGCGTTGAGGACTTATTTCAAGAGACCCAGTACTTC. It codes for CSVEDLFQETQYF.

V and J are TRBV5-6 and TRBJ1-3; the D is unclear. V lost 2 bases and J 0 bases, leaving 9 bases between the germline ends. The CDR3 spans 15 residues. CDR1 SGHDT and CDR2 YYEEEE come from the germline V gene. The CDR3 loop is CASSLDLNSGNTIYF. CDR3 DNA sequence: TGTGCCAGCAGCTTAGACTTGAACTCTGGAAACACCATATATTTT.

This clone has more than one count but fewer than ten. The chain combines TRBV2 with TRBJ1-2; unclear D gene. V lost 2 bases and J lost 6, with 7 bases in between. The CDR3 is made up of 12 amino acids. CDR1 is SNHLY, CDR2 FYNNEI, per germline. CDR3 region: CASSESADGYTF. For the CDR3, the DNA is TGTGCCAGCAGTGAAAGTGCCGATGGCTACACCTTC.

V gene TRBV15 combines with J gene TRBJ2-7; TRBD1 aligns across 8 bases. The CDR3 spans 17 residues. Looked up from germline, CDR1 is LNHNV and CDR2 is YYDKDF (reference sequence). V lost 4 bases, J lost 0 bases, and 11 bases stayed unmatched. The CDR3 nucleotides read TGTGCCACCAGCAAAACTTACCAGGGGGCTGACTCCTACGAGCAGTACTTC. It yields the protein CATSKTYQGADSYEQYF.

This chain uses TRBV6-1 with TRBJ2-7; TRBD1 agrees at 7 bases. Trimming took 3 bases from V and 2 from J; bases not matched to a gene: 7. The CDR3 runs to 15 residues. Germline-derived CDR1 and CDR2 are MNHNS and SASEGT. The CDR3 DNA reads TGTGCCAGCAGTGACAGGGGACAGCCAACCTACGAGCAGTACTTC. This codes for CASSDRGQPTYEQYF.

This clone was seen only once. V is TRBV28 and J is TRBJ1-3, with D perhaps matching TRBD1 (5 bases). The germline CDR1 and CDR2 sequences are MDHEN and SYDVKM. This CDR3 contains 15 residues. Trimming stripped 4 bases from V and 3 bases from J, with 13 bases between. The DNA for the CDR3 is TGTGCCAGCAGTTCGGGGGATATCGTTGGAAACACCATATATTTT. Translated: CASSSGDIVGNTIYF.

The chain recombines TRBV2 with TRBJ1-3, with D unresolved. CDR1 is SNHLY and CDR2 is FYNNEI in the germline V gene. Trimming shortened V by 7 bases and J by 0 bases, and 10 bases separated the two germline ends. CDR3 length: 14 residues. CDR3 nucleotide sequence: TGTGCCAGCAATACAGCATCCTCTGGAAACACCATATATTTT. Its translation is CASNTASSGNTIYF.

The V call is TRBV5-3, the J call TRBJ1-5, with no clear D. TRBV5-3 is known as an ORF, though its function is uncertain. The ends were cut back, 6 bases at V and 6 bases at J, with 4 bases in the middle. This CDR3 comprises 10 residues. The chain's CDR3 is CARKFQPQHF. The CDR3 DNA sequence: TGTGCCAGAAAATTTCAGCCCCAGCATTTT.

Only a few counts were recorded for this clone. The J gene is TRBJ1-5, the V gene TRBV7-9; 10 bases are shared with TRBD1. Germline V gene data show CDR1 as SEHNR and CDR2 as FQNEAQ (reference sequence). With V trimmed by 3 bases and J by 3 bases, 5 bases remained unmatched. This CDR3 has 16 residues. The CDR3 DNA follows: TGTGCCAGCAGCTTCGGGGACAGGGGCTCCAATCAGCCCCAGCATTTT. Protein product: CASSFGDRGSNQPQHF.

As concerns this clone: Other DNA sequences of this sample code for an identical CDR3. The chain couples TRBV9 to TRBJ2-1, with 13 nucleotides matching TRBD2. Germline values: CDR1 SGDLS, CDR2 YYNGEE. The CDR3 covers 16 residues. The ends lost 0 bases at V and 4 bases at J; junction bases unmatched: 1. In DNA, the CDR3 is TGTGCCAGCAGCGTAGTGGGACTAGCGGGGTACAATGAGCAGTTCTTC. Translated: CASSVVGLAGYNEQFF.

V is TRBV5-1 and J is TRBJ2-6; 9 bases align to TRBD2. Germline CDR1 reads SGHRS; CDR2 reads YFSETQ. The CDR3 loop spans 18 amino acids. V was pared by 2 bases and J by 1 base, with 7 bases of the junction left unmatched. CDR3 DNA: TGCGCCAGCAGCTTCGCGGGAGGGTCCTCGTCTGGGGCCAACGTCCTGACTTTC. This gives the protein CASSFAGGSSSGANVLTF.

The V gene is TRBV5-4, the J gene TRBJ2-5; no firm D call. TRBJ2-7 explains the end of the DNA better; the J call may be wrong. CDR1 and CDR2 from the germline V gene are SGHNT and YYREEE (reference sequence). The CDR3 covers 13 residues. The CDR3: CASSPAASYEQYF. In DNA, the CDR3 is TGTGCCAGCAGCCCGGCGGCCTCCTACGAGCAGTACTTC.

In this sample, this clone turned up a few times. V and J are TRBV7-2 and TRBJ1-2; D unclear. V was clipped by 6 bases and J by 0 bases, with 5 bases between them. Germline assignment: CDR1 SGHTA and CDR2 FQGNSA. CDR3 size: 12 residues. Here the CDR3 reads CASREPNYGYTF. The CDR3 coding sequence is TGTGCCAGCAGGGAGCCTAACTATGGCTACACCTTC.

On this clone: A much more abundant neighbour one base away suggests this may be a read error. CDR3 sequence: CAGSEFLAGNKNIQYF. The CDR3, as DNA: TGTGCCGGCAGTGAGTTCCTAGCGGGAAACAAAAACATTCAGTACTTC. V usage is TRBV2 and J usage is TRBJ2-4; 9 bases map to TRBD2. CDR1 SNHLY and CDR2 FYNNEI come from the germline V gene. The CDR3 covers 16 residues.